This TCR beta chain was found in a study of STAT3 mutations in large granular lymphocyte leukemia. Regarding the study as a whole: At least one immunodominant TCR beta clonotype appeared in every T-cell large granular lymphocyte leukemia patient.

TCRdb's copy holds only in-frame clones and misses some; the assay was immunoSEQ multiplex PCR. In the table there are some 15,000 clones, around nine tenths of which are singletons. A remark on this clone: Its antigen is not known.

The CDR3 runs 16 residues. CDR1 is MNHEY and CDR2 is SMNVEV in the germline V gene (reference sequence). V lost 5 bases, J lost 3 bases, and 11 bases stayed unmatched. The sequence was collected from a woman in her forties or fifties with T-cell large granular lymphocyte leukemia. Some clones in this sample may be carry-over from other donors' samples. The chain couples TRBV27 to TRBJ2-7, with 9 bases lining up with TRBD2. Sequenced material: peripheral blood mononuclear cells. CDR3 in amino acids: CASSLLGTSGYYEQYF. In nucleotides, the CDR3 is TGTGCCAGCAGTCTCTTGGGTACTAGCGGGTACTACGAGCAGTACTTC.